This TCR beta chain was found in a study of HIV-infected patients and healthy controls. About 480 ng RNA was reverse transcribed with alpha and beta constant-region primers. Separate chain-specific third strand synthesis with multiplexing indices produced the alpha and beta libraries. The library got P5 and P7 elements plus a second index, then an approximately 25-cycle PCR. TCRdb re-called the 5' RACE reads through MiXCR, storing one row per CDR3 protein. Among 8,000 to 10,000 distinct CDR3 sequences listed, under 6% were seen once. Germline assignment: CDR1 WSHSY and CDR2 SAAADI. The CDR3 is 13 residues long. Trimming left V 2 bases short and J 6 bases short, with 8 bases between. Study-wide results and limits: HIV-infected repertoires had significantly higher mean Gini indices than controls, possibly reflecting oligoclonality.

This clonotype was seen repeatedly, ten times or more. Its antigen remains unknown. The repertoire came from unfractionated whole blood and reflected all unsorted peripheral T cells. V is TRBV10-2 and J is TRBJ2-1; no firm D call. The receptor's source is an adult in good health. The sequenced sample was blood. Written as DNA, the CDR3 is TGCGCCAGCAGTGAGCAGCGTGGCAATGAGCAGTTCTTC. Encoded protein: CASSEQRGNEQFF.